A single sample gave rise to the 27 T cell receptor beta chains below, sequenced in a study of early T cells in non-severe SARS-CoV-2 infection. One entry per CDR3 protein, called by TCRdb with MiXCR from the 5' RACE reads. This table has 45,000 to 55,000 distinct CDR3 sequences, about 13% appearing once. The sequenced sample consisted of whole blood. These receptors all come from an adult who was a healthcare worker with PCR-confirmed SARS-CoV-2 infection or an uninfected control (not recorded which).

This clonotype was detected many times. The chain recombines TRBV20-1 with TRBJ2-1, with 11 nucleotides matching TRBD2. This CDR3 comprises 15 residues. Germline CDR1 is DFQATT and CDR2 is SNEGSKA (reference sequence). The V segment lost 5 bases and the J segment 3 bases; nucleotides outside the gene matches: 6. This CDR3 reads CSALRLAGRYNEQFF. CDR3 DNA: TGCAGTGCTCTTCGACTAGCGGGACGCTACAATGAGCAGTTCTTC.

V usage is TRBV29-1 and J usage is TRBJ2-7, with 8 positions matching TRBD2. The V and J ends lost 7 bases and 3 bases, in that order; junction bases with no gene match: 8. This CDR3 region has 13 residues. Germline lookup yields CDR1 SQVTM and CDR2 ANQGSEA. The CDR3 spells CSAGGDGYYEQYF. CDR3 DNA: TGCAGCGCCGGGGGGGACGGCTACTACGAGCAGTACTTC.

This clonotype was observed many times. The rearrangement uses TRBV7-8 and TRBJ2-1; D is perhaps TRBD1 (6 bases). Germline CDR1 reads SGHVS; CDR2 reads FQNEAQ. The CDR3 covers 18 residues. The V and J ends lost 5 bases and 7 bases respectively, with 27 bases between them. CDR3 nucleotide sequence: TGTGCCAGCAGCGAACTCGAGGGGGACCTCAGGGTGGCTAATGAGCAGTTCTTC. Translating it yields CASSELEGDLRVANEQFF.

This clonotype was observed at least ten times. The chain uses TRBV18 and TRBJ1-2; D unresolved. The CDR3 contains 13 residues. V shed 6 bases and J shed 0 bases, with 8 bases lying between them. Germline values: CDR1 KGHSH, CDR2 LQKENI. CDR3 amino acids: CASSPTPNYGYTF. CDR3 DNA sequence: TGTGCCAGCTCCCCGACACCTAACTATGGCTACACCTTC.

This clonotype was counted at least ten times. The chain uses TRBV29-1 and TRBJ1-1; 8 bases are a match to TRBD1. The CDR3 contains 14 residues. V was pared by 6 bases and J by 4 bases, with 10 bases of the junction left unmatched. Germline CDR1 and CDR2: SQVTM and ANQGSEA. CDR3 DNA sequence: TGCAGCGTCGACTATTCACAGGGGGTCACTGAAGCTTTCTTT. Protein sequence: CSVDYSQGVTEAFF. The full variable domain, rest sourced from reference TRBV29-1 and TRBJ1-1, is SAVISQKPSRDICQRGTSLTIQCQVDSQVTMMFWYRQQPGQSLTLIATANQGSEATYESGFVIDKFPISRPNLTFSTLTVSNMSPEDSSIYLCSVDYSQGVTEAFFGQGTRLTVV.

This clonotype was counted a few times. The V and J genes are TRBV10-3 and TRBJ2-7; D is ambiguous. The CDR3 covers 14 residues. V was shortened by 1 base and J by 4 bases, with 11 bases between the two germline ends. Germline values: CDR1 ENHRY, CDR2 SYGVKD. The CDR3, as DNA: TGTGCCATCAGTGAGTGGACCGAAGGTTACGAGCAGTACTTC. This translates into CAISEWTEGYEQYF.

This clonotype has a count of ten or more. CDR3 DNA sequence: TGTGCCAGCAGTCTAAACAGGGCTGCTTTCTTT. Translating gives CASSLNRAAFF. V gene TRBV12-3 or TRBV12-4 combines with J gene TRBJ1-1; possible D gene TRBD1, 6 bases. The CDR3 totals 11 residues. V was trimmed by 5 bases and J by 11 bases, leaving 12 bases between them.

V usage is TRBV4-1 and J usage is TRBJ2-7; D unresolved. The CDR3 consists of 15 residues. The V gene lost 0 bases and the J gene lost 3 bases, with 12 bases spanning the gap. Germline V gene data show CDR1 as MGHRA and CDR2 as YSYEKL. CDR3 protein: CASSQEVFVGYEQYF. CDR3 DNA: TGCGCCAGCAGCCAAGAGGTATTTGTGGGCTACGAGCAGTACTTC.

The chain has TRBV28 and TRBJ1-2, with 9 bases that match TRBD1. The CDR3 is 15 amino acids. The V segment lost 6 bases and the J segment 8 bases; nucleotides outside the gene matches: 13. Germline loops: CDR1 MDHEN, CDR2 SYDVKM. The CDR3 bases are TGTGCCAGCAGAGTACCCACAGGGGGCGATAACGGCTACACCTTC. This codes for CASRVPTGGDNGYTF.

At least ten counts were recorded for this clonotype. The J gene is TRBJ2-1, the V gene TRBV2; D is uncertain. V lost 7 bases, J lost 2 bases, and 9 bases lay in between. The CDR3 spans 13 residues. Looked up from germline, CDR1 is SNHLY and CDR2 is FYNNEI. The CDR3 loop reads CASTAWAYNEQFF. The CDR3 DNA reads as TGTGCCAGCACTGCCTGGGCCTACAATGAGCAGTTCTTC.

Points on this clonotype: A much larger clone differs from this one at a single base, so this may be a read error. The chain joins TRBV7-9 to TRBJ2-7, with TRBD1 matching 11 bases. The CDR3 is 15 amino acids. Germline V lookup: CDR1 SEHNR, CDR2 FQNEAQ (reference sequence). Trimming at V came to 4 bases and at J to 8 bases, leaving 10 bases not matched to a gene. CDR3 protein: CASSSRDRGMYKQYF. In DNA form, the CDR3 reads TGTGCCAGCAGCTCAAGGGACAGGGGGATGTACAAGCAGTACTTC.

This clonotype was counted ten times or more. This CDR3 reads CASSLNPGTSGSEQFF. CDR3 DNA sequence: TGCGCCAGCAGTCTAAACCCGGGGACTAGCGGGAGTGAGCAGTTCTTC. The chain uses TRBV5-1 and TRBJ2-1; 14 nucleotides match TRBD2. V dropped 5 bases and J dropped 9; count of bases not matched to a gene: 10. Germline values: CDR1 SGHRS, CDR2 YFSETQ. CDR3 length: 16 residues.

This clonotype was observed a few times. This CDR3 reads CASSTQGVRGSGNTIYF. The DNA for the CDR3 is TGTGCCAGCAGTACCCAGGGGGTACGGGGCTCTGGAAACACCATATATTTT. The chain employs TRBV6-6 and TRBJ1-3; 7 bases are shared with TRBD1. The V gene end was trimmed by 5 bases and the J gene end by 0 bases; junction bases not matched to a gene: 10. The CDR3 extends over 17 amino acids. Germline V lookup: CDR1 MNHNY, CDR2 SVGAGI (reference sequence).

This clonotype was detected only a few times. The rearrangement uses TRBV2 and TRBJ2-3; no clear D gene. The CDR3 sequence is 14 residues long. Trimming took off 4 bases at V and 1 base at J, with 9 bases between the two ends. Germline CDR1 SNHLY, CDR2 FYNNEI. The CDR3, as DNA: TGTGCCAGCAGTGGAATTTATGGCACAGATACGCAGTATTTT. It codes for CASSGIYGTDTQYF.

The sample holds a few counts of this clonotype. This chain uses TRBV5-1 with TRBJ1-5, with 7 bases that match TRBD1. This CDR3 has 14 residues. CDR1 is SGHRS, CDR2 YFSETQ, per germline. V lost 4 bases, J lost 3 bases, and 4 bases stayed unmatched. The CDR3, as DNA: TGCGCCAGCAGCCCAGGGACAGCCAATCAGCCCCAGCATTTT. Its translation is CASSPGTANQPQHF.

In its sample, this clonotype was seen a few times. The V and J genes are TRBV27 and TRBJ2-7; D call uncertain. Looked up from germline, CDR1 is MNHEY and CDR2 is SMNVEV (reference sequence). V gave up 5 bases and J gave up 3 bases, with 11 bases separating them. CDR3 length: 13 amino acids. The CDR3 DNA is TGTGCCAGCAGTCCGCACGGTTTCTACGAGCAGTACTTC. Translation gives CASSPHGFYEQYF.

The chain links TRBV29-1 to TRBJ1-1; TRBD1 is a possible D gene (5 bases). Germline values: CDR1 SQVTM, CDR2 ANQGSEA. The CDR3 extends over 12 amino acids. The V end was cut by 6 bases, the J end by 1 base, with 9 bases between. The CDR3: CSVKQANTEAFF. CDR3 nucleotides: TGCAGCGTCAAACAGGCGAACACTGAAGCTTTCTTT.

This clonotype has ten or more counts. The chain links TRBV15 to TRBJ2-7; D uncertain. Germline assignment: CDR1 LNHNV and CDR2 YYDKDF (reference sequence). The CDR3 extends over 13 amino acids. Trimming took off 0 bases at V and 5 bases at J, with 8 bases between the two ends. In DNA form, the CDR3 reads TGTGCCACCAGCAGAGATGTCGTCGACGAGCAGTACTTC. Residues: CATSRDVVDEQYF. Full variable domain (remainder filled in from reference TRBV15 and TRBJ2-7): DAMVIQNPRYQVTQFGKPVTLSCSQTLNHNVMYWYQQKSSQAPKLLFHYYDKDFNNEADTPDNFQSRRPNTSFCFLDIRSPGLGDTAMYLCATSRDVVDEQYFGPGTRLTVT.

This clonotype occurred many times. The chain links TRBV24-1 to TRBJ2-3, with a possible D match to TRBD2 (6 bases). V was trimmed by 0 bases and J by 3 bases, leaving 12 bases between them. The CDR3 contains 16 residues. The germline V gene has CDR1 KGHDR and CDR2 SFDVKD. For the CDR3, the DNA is TGTGCCACCAGTGATTTGAGGCGGGGAGAGACAGATACGCAGTATTTT. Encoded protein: CATSDLRRGETDTQYF.

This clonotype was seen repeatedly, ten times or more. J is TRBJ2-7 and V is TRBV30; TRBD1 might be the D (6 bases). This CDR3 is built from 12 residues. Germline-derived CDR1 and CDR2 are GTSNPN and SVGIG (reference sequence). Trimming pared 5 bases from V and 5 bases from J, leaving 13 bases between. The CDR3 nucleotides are TGTGCCTGGGCAGGGGTTTCCGACGAGCAGTACTTC. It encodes CAWAGVSDEQYF.

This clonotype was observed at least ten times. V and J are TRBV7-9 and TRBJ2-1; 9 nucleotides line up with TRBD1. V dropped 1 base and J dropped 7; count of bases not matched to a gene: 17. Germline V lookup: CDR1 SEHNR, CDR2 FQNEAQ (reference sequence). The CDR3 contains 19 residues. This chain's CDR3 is CASSLEPGFWTGEENEQFF. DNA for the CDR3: TGTGCCAGCAGCTTAGAGCCAGGGTTTTGGACAGGGGAGGAAAATGAGCAGTTCTTC.

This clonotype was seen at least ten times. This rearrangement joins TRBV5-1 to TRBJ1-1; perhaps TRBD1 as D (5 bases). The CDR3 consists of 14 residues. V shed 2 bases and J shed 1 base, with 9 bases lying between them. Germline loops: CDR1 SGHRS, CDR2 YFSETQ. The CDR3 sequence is CASSFDSQNTEAFF. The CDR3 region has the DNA TGCGCCAGCAGCTTTGACAGTCAGAACACTGAAGCTTTCTTT.

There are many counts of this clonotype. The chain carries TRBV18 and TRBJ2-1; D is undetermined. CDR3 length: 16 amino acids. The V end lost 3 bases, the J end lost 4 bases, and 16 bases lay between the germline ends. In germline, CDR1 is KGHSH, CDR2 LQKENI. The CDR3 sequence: CASSPPTAQLYNEQFF. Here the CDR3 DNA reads TGTGCCAGCTCACCTCCCACGGCCCAGCTTTACAATGAGCAGTTCTTC.

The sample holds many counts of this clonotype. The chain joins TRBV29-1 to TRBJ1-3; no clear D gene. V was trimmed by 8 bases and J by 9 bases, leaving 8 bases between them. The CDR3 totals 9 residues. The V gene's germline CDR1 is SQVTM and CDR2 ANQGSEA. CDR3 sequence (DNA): TGCAGCCCCCGCGTCACCATATATTTT. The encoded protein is CSPRVTIYF.

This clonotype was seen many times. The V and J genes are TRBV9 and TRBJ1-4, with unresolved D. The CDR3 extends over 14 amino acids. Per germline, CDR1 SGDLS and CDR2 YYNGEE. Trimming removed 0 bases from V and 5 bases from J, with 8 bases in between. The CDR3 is CASSVGWGNEKLFF. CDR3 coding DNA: TGTGCCAGCAGCGTAGGATGGGGAAATGAAAAACTGTTTTTT. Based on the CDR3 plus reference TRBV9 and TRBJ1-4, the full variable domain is DSGVTQTPKHLITATGQRVTLRCSPRSGDLSVYWYQQSLDQGLQFLIQYYNGEERAKGNILERFSAQQFPDLHSELNLSSLELGDSALYFCASSVGWGNEKLFFGSGTQLSVL.

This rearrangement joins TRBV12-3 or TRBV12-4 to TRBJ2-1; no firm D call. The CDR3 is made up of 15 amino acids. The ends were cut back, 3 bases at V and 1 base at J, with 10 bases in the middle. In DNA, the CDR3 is TGTGCCAGCAGTTTGTACGCGAATTCCTACAATGAGCAGTTCTTC. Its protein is CASSLYANSYNEQFF.

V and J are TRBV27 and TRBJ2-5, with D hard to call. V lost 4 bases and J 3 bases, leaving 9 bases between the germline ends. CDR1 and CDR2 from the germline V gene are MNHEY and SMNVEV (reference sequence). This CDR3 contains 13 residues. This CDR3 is CASSYPPKETQYF. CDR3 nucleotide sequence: TGTGCCAGCAGTTACCCTCCCAAAGAGACCCAGTACTTC.